The 25 T cell receptor beta chains below come from one sample, sequenced in a study of CD8 T cells in ankylosing spondylitis. One entry per CDR3 protein results from TCRdb running MiXCR on the 5' RACE reads. The sample consists of hundreds of thousands of distinct CDR3 sequences, around 25% of them appearing once. Material for sequencing was blood, either unsorted or a sorted T cell fraction (not recorded which). Source of these receptors: a male donor with ankylosing spondylitis or in good health (not recorded which).

Ten or more counts support this clonotype. V is TRBV7-3 and J is TRBJ2-1; possible D gene TRBD2, 5 bases. The CDR3 is 15 amino acids. Per the germline V gene, CDR1 is SGHTA and CDR2 is FQGTGA. The V gene lost 0 bases and the J gene lost 5 bases, with 11 bases spanning the gap. The DNA for the CDR3 is TGTGCCAGCAGCTTAACCGGGAAGTTTAACAATGAGCAGTTCTTC. Translated: CASSLTGKFNNEQFF. Combining the CDR3 with reference TRBV7-3 and TRBJ2-1 gives the whole variable domain GAGVSQTPSNKVTEKGKYVELRCDPISGHTALYWYRQSLGQGPEFLIYFQGTGAADDSGLPNDRFFAVRPEGSVSTLKIQRTERGDSAVYLCASSLTGKFNNEQFFGPGTRLTVL.

The chain joins TRBV20-1 to TRBJ2-7; no reliable D call. The CDR3 sequence is 12 residues long. Trimming took off 4 bases at V and 0 bases at J, with 7 bases between the two ends. Germline V gene data show CDR1 as DFQATT and CDR2 as SNEGSKA (reference sequence). CDR3 sequence (DNA): TGCAGTGCTAACGGACCCTCCTACGAGCAGTACTTC. It encodes CSANGPSYEQYF.

This clonotype appeared many times. The rearrangement links TRBV29-1 to TRBJ2-7; D gene unclear. V shed 2 bases and J shed 6 bases, with 23 bases lying between them. The CDR3 contains 16 residues. The germline V gene encodes CDR1 SQVTM and CDR2 ANQGSEA. DNA of the CDR3: TGCAGCGTTGAATCTGTAAGTGGGATGGGTCGTTTCGAGCAGTACTTC. It codes for CSVESVSGMGRFEQYF.

The table lists this clonotype with a few counts. The chain employs TRBV5-6 and TRBJ2-7; 8 bases agree with TRBD1. The V gene end was trimmed by 3 bases and the J gene end by 6 bases; junction bases not matched to a gene: 8. In germline, CDR1 is SGHDT, CDR2 YYEEEE. The CDR3 spans 14 residues. The CDR3 sequence: CASSWRTGLGEQYF. The CDR3 DNA is TGTGCCAGCAGCTGGAGGACAGGGTTGGGCGAGCAGTACTTC. Together with reference TRBV5-6 and TRBJ2-7, the CDR3 gives the full variable domain: DAGVTQSPTHLIKTRGQQVTLRCSPKSGHDTVSWYQQALGQGPQFIFQYYEEEERQRGNFPDRFSGHQFPNYSSELNVNALLLGDSALYLCASSWRTGLGEQYFGPGTRLTVT.

In its sample, this clonotype was seen a few times. This chain links TRBV11-2 with TRBJ2-1; 15 bases are shared with TRBD2. CDR1 is SGHAT and CDR2 is FQNNGV in the germline V gene. CDR3 size: 19 residues. The trim removed 4 bases at V and 4 bases at J, leaving 11 bases unmatched. This CDR3 reads CASSSGLAGGPSGYNEQFF. CDR3 DNA sequence: TGTGCCAGCAGCTCCGGACTAGCGGGAGGGCCCTCCGGGTACAATGAGCAGTTCTTC.

This clonotype was detected only a few times. The chain joins TRBV6-1 to TRBJ1-5; TRBD1 matches at 10 bases. The J segment lost 5 bases and the V segment lost 5 bases, leaving 6 bases of the junction unmatched. Germline V gene sequence: CDR1 MNHNS, CDR2 SASEGT. The length of the CDR3 is 15 residues. In nucleotides, the CDR3 is TGTGCCAGCAGTCTGACAGGGGGCAGGGATCAGCCCCAGCATTTT. Its translation is CASSLTGGRDQPQHF.

Of note for this clonotype: A read error may be the cause here, since a much bigger clone is one base away. The rearrangement uses TRBV5-1 and TRBJ2-3, with 9 bases lining up with TRBD1. CDR1 and CDR2 from the germline V gene are SGHRS and YFSETQ. This CDR3 is 15 amino acids long. The DNA for the CDR3 is TGCGACAGCAGCTTGTACGGGACAGGGTCCTATACGCAGTATTTT. It is translated as CDSSLYGTGSYTQYF. The full variable domain, completed using reference TRBV5-1 and TRBJ2-3, is KAGVTQTPRYLIKTRGQQVTLSCSPISGHRSVSWYQQTPGQGLQFLFEYFSETQRNKGNFPGRFSGRQFSNSRSEMNVSTLELGDSALYLCDSSLYGTGSYTQYFGPGTRLTVL.

This clonotype was observed a handful of times. This chain joins TRBV6-1 and TRBJ2-7; 9 bases fit TRBD1. The germline gives CDR1 MNHNS, CDR2 SASEGT. This CDR3 is built from 17 residues. J lost 4 bases, V lost 2 bases, and 12 bases had no gene match. The CDR3 sequence is CASSEYMGQGFRYEQYF. CDR3 sequence (DNA): TGTGCCAGCAGTGAATATATGGGACAGGGTTTTCGGTACGAGCAGTACTTC.

The chain employs TRBV7-8 and TRBJ2-7, with 10 bases lining up with TRBD2. This CDR3 is 15 amino acids long. J was trimmed by 2 bases and V by 4 bases; bases with no gene match: 5. In germline, CDR1 is SGHVS, CDR2 FQNEAQ. CDR3 DNA: TGTGCCAGCAGCTCCATTCTAGCGGGGGCCTACGAGCAGTACTTC. Translated, it gives CASSSILAGAYEQYF. The full variable domain, its missing parts supplied by reference TRBV7-8 and TRBJ2-7, is GAGVSQSPRYKVAKRGQDVALRCDPISGHVSLFWYQQALGQGPEFLTYFQNEAQLDKSGLPSDRFFAERPEGSVSTLKIQRTQQEDSAVYLCASSSILAGAYEQYFGPGTRLTVT.

This clonotype has more than one count but fewer than ten. This chain connects TRBV20-1 to TRBJ2-4, with a weak D call TRBD2 (6 bases). CDR1 and CDR2 (germline): DFQATT, SNEGSKA (reference sequence). Trimming took off 5 bases at V and 0 bases at J, with 17 bases between the two ends. The length of the CDR3 is 16 residues. Written as DNA, the CDR3 is TGCAGTGCTCCGTCGGGGGTGAGACTAGCCAAAAACATTCAGTACTTC. It is translated as CSAPSGVRLAKNIQYF.

This clonotype was found many times. V and J are TRBV12-3 or TRBV12-4 and TRBJ1-5; D is perhaps TRBD1 (5 bases). The CDR3 length is 13 residues. V dropped 4 bases and J dropped 6 bases, with 10 bases sitting between them. CDR3 loop: CASSSGSAQPQHF. The CDR3 coding sequence is TGTGCCAGCAGTTCAGGGTCGGCTCAGCCCCAGCATTTT.

This clonotype was counted a few times. V and J are TRBV5-1 and TRBJ2-7; TRBD2 might be the D (6 bases). Germline V gives CDR1 SGHRS, CDR2 YFSETQ. V was clipped by 4 bases and J by 0 bases, with 17 bases between them. This CDR3 contains 16 residues. The CDR3 DNA is TGCGCCAGCAGCCCCTTATCAGGAGGGCGCTCCTACGAGCAGTACTTC. Residues: CASSPLSGGRSYEQYF.

In this sample, this clonotype turned up a few times. This chain links TRBV2 with TRBJ1-1; D is ambiguous. Germline V gives CDR1 SNHLY, CDR2 FYNNEI. This CDR3 region has 11 residues. V was clipped by 4 bases and J by 7 bases, with 7 bases between them. CDR3 in amino acids: CASSGFSEAFF. In DNA, the CDR3 is TGTGCCAGCAGTGGTTTCAGTGAAGCTTTCTTT.

The rearrangement links TRBV29-1 to TRBJ1-1; D unresolved. The CDR3 covers 13 residues. The V gene lost 8 bases and the J gene lost 0 bases, with 13 bases spanning the gap. CDR1 is SQVTM and CDR2 is ANQGSEA in the germline V gene. The CDR3 loop is CSIKTLMNTEAFF. Written as DNA, the CDR3 is TGCAGCATTAAGACTCTTATGAACACTGAAGCTTTCTTT.

This clonotype has a count of ten or more. The V call is TRBV20-1, the J call TRBJ1-1; tentative D call: TRBD1 (5 bases). Germline V gives CDR1 DFQATT, CDR2 SNEGSKA (reference sequence). The CDR3 is 12 amino acids. V was clipped by 5 bases and J by 1 base, with 8 bases between them. CDR3 sequence reads: CSALQGNTEAFF. DNA for the CDR3: TGCAGTGCTCTTCAGGGGAACACTGAAGCTTTCTTT.

This chain links TRBV29-1 with TRBJ2-6; 10 bases match TRBD1. The CDR3 is made up of 15 amino acids. The ends lost 3 bases at V and 2 bases at J; junction bases unmatched: 1. Germline V CDR1 and CDR2: SQVTM, ANQGSEA. This CDR3 reads CSVDDRGPGANVLTF. The CDR3 DNA is TGCAGCGTTGACGACAGGGGGCCTGGGGCCAACGTCCTGACTTTC.

The V and J genes are TRBV2 and TRBJ2-1; 7 bases match TRBD1. The germline V gene has CDR1 SNHLY and CDR2 FYNNEI. The length of the CDR3 is 16 residues. The V gene end was trimmed by 1 base and the J gene end by 7 bases; junction bases not matched to a gene: 10. CDR3 sequence reads: CASSEGQGTVGNEQFF. The CDR3 DNA sequence: TGTGCCAGCAGTGAAGGCCAAGGGACAGTTGGAAATGAGCAGTTCTTC.

This clonotype showed up many times. V and J are TRBV29-1 and TRBJ1-1, with D hard to call. CDR1 is SQVTM and CDR2 is ANQGSEA in the germline V gene. CDR3 size: 14 residues. V dropped 4 bases and J dropped 0 bases, with 12 bases sitting between them. Here the CDR3 DNA reads TGCAGCGTTGGTGAGCTGACAATGAACACTGAAGCTTTCTTT. It yields the protein CSVGELTMNTEAFF. The whole variable domain, remainder taken from reference TRBV29-1 and TRBJ1-1, is SAVISQKPSRDICQRGTSLTIQCQVDSQVTMMFWYRQQPGQSLTLIATANQGSEATYESGFVIDKFPISRPNLTFSTLTVSNMSPEDSSIYLCSVGELTMNTEAFFGQGTRLTVV.

The chain links TRBV5-1 to TRBJ2-1, with 9 bases that match TRBD1. Germline V gene lookup returns CDR1 SGHRS and CDR2 YFSETQ. The ends lost 4 bases at V and 4 bases at J; junction bases unmatched: 12. The CDR3 is 17 amino acids. The CDR3 DNA is TGCGCCAGCAGCCCAGCACAGGGGGCGAAGTTTTACAATGAGCAGTTCTTC. Translated: CASSPAQGAKFYNEQFF.

This clonotype has a count of ten or more. The V call is TRBV20-1, the J call TRBJ2-1; unclear D gene. CDR1 is DFQATT and CDR2 is SNEGSKA in the germline V gene (reference sequence). Trimming removed 1 base from V and 6 bases from J, with 13 bases in between. The CDR3 is 14 amino acids. The CDR3 sequence: CSARGGPLSNEQFF. The CDR3 DNA is TGCAGTGCTAGAGGCGGTCCCTTATCCAATGAGCAGTTCTTC.

J is TRBJ1-1 and V is TRBV15; 9 bases are a match to TRBD1. This CDR3 is 14 amino acids long. Trimming at V came to 0 bases and at J to 7 bases, leaving 3 bases not matched to a gene. Germline lookup yields CDR1 LNHNV and CDR2 YYDKDF (reference sequence). The CDR3 protein is CATSRDGTGLEAFF. As DNA, the CDR3 is TGTGCCACCAGCAGAGACGGGACAGGGCTTGAAGCTTTCTTT. The whole variable domain, filled in from reference TRBV15 and TRBJ1-1, reads DAMVIQNPRYQVTQFGKPVTLSCSQTLNHNVMYWYQQKSSQAPKLLFHYYDKDFNNEADTPDNFQSRRPNTSFCFLDIRSPGLGDTAMYLCATSRDGTGLEAFFGQGTRLTVV.

The V gene is TRBV6-1, the J gene TRBJ2-3; D is possibly TRBD1 (6 bases). Germline V CDR1 and CDR2: MNHNS, SASEGT. CDR3 size: 16 residues. V lost 7 bases to trimming and J lost 0 bases, with 17 bases between them. The CDR3 sequence is CASTRQGISSTDTQYF. The CDR3 DNA reads TGTGCCAGCACTCGCCAGGGGATATCTAGCACAGATACGCAGTATTTT.

V and J are TRBV29-1 and TRBJ2-3, with D unclear. The germline V gene encodes CDR1 SQVTM and CDR2 ANQGSEA. The V end lost 4 bases, the J end lost 2 bases, and 10 bases lay between the germline ends. CDR3 length: 13 amino acids. The CDR3 loop reads CSVAATPTDTQYF. In nucleotides, the CDR3 is TGCAGCGTTGCGGCCACCCCCACAGATACGCAGTATTTT.

The V gene is TRBV20-1, the J gene TRBJ1-1, with TRBD1 as a possible D gene (5 bases). The CDR3 length is 12 residues. The germline gives CDR1 DFQATT, CDR2 SNEGSKA (reference sequence). The V end lost 5 bases, the J end lost 4 bases, and 11 bases lay between the germline ends. The CDR3 protein is CSAPYQGTEAFF. CDR3 DNA sequence: TGCAGTGCTCCCTACCAGGGCACTGAAGCTTTCTTT.

This clonotype was counted ten times or more. At one end, the junction sequence differs from germline, possibly due to a read error. V gene TRBV12-3 or TRBV12-4 combines with J gene TRBJ2-7; TRBD2 matches at 10 bases. The CDR3 spans 15 residues. CDR3 in amino acids: CASSPLAGVSDEQYF. CDR3 nucleotide sequence: TGTGCCAGCAGTCCCCTAGCGGGAGTCTCCGACGAGCAGTACTTC.